These 3 T cell receptor beta chains share one sample of origin, sequenced in a study of cytomegalovirus exposure and HLA in healthy donors (dated by TCRdb to 2017 to 2019). The protocol used for the library was the immunoSEQ multiplex PCR assay. TCRdb provides this immuneACCESS table in a form limited to in-frame rearrangements. Some clones are lacking; in checked studies, under half of them reflect an unresolved V gene, and why the rest are absent is not known. The sample table holds about 250,000 clones, of which over 75% were seen once. 12% of the sample is held by the ten biggest clonotypes. The material sequenced was PBMCs. Receptor source: a young man in good health and CMV-seropositive.

The chain uses TRBV29-1 and TRBJ2-1, with D perhaps TRBD2 (5 bases). This CDR3 has 11 residues. Trimming removed 3 bases at V and 8 bases at J, with 8 bases between. Germline V gene lookup returns CDR1 SQVTM and CDR2 ANQGSEA. The CDR3 reads CSVEDWYEQFF. As DNA, the CDR3 is TGCAGCGTTGAGGACTGGTATGAGCAGTTCTTC.

The V and J genes are TRBV28 and TRBJ1-4; 7 nucleotides align to TRBD1. Trimming at V came to 0 bases and at J to 0 bases, leaving 7 bases not matched to a gene. The length of the CDR3 is 18 residues. Germline CDR1 is MDHEN and CDR2 is SYDVKM. The CDR3 nucleotides are TGTGCCAGCAGTTTATGGGGACAGCCTTTACCAACTAATGAAAAACTGTTTTTT. Its protein product is CASSLWGQPLPTNEKLFF.

The rearrangement uses TRBV4-1 and TRBJ2-5, with TRBD2 as a possible D gene (7 bases). Per germline, CDR1 MGHRA and CDR2 YSYEKL. The CDR3 covers 13 residues. V lost 6 bases to trimming and J lost 5 bases, with 13 bases between them. CDR3 nucleotide sequence: TGCGCCAGCAGGCGGGGGCTGGGGGAGACCCAGTACTTC. Translation gives CASRRGLGETQYF.